This entry lists 23 T cell receptor beta chains sequenced from one sample in a study of shared clonotypes between healthy human individuals. Clones were read by immunoSEQ multiplex PCR, and TCRdb kept only the in-frame ones, dropping some. The sample yields around 330,000 clones, approximately 74% seen once. The sample comprised memory CD4+ T cells sorted from blood. Subset specified: CD45RA-negative fraction. Receptor source: a man aged 30-40 years in good health.

This clone appeared once. This rearrangement joins TRBV7-2 to TRBJ1-6, with 9 bases matching TRBD1. Germline trimming cut 1 base from V and 9 bases from J; bases unmatched to any gene: 4. The germline CDR1 and CDR2 sequences are SGHTA and FQGNSA. The CDR3 is made up of 15 amino acids. DNA of the CDR3: TGTGCCAGCAGCTTAGTGGACAGGGGAGGTTCACCCCTCCACTTT. This gives the protein CASSLVDRGGSPLHF.

This clone was picked up a small number of times. V usage is TRBV5-1 and J usage is TRBJ2-1; D ambiguous. Germline V gives CDR1 SGHRS, CDR2 YFSETQ. The ends were cut back, 3 bases at V and 5 bases at J, with 9 bases in the middle. This CDR3 region has 13 residues. CDR3 DNA: TGCGCCAGCAGCTCCTTTCCCGACAATGAGCAGTTCTTC. As protein: CASSSFPDNEQFF.

This rearrangement joins TRBV28 to TRBJ1-5; D call uncertain. Germline lookup yields CDR1 MDHEN and CDR2 SYDVKM. CDR3 size: 13 residues. Trimming pared 6 bases from V and 0 bases from J, leaving 6 bases between. CDR3 nucleotide sequence: TGTGCCAGCAGCGAGCATAGCAATCAGCCCCAGCATTTT. It encodes CASSEHSNQPQHF.

The V gene is TRBV7-2, the J gene TRBJ2-5; the D gene is possibly TRBD2 (5 bases). Deletions cut 2 bases from V and 2 bases from J, with 18 bases between. CDR1 and CDR2 (germline): SGHTA, FQGNSA. CDR3 size: 17 residues. CDR3 coding DNA: TGTGCCAGCAGCTTATTGCGGGCTAGTAACTCACAAGAGACCCAGTACTTC. Its translation is CASSLLRASNSQETQYF.

As concerns this clone: Being one base from a much bigger clone, this may be a read error. This chain uses TRBV5-1 with TRBJ2-1; 9 nucleotides agree with TRBD2. Germline V gives CDR1 SGHRS, CDR2 YFSETQ. This CDR3 is 15 amino acids long. This chain's CDR3 is CARSLVGTSLNEQFF. In nucleotides, the CDR3 is TGCGCCAGAAGCTTGGTTGGGACTAGCTTGAATGAGCAGTTCTTC.

The chain links TRBV9 to TRBJ1-3, with D perhaps TRBD1 (5 bases). Germline V gene data show CDR1 as SGDLS and CDR2 as YYNGEE. V lost 0 bases and J lost 3, with 13 bases in between. This CDR3 contains 16 residues. The chain's CDR3 is CASSVAGGGNGNTIYF. As DNA, the CDR3 is TGTGCCAGCAGCGTAGCTGGCGGGGGAAATGGAAACACCATATATTTT.

The chain uses TRBV2 and TRBJ1-1; D is perhaps TRBD1 (5 bases). The V end lost 4 bases, the J end lost 2 bases, and 14 bases lay between the germline ends. The CDR3 contains 15 residues. The germline gives CDR1 SNHLY, CDR2 FYNNEI. CDR3 sequence reads: CASSAEGAINTEAFF. Written as DNA, the CDR3 is TGTGCCAGCAGTGCGGAAGGGGCTATCAACACTGAAGCTTTCTTT.

The chain links TRBV28 to TRBJ1-1; no clear D. V was trimmed by 5 bases and J by 0 bases, leaving 10 bases between them. The CDR3 runs 14 residues. From germline, CDR1 is MDHEN and CDR2 SYDVKM. The CDR3 sequence is CASSAGRMNTEAFF. CDR3 nucleotide sequence: TGTGCCAGCAGTGCCGGCAGGATGAACACTGAAGCTTTCTTT.

This clone was seen a few times. J is TRBJ2-5 and V is TRBV9; 8 bases are shared with TRBD2. The V gene end was trimmed by 2 bases and the J gene end by 4 bases; junction bases not matched to a gene: 4. Germline V lookup: CDR1 SGDLS, CDR2 YYNGEE. The CDR3 is 14 amino acids. The CDR3 DNA follows: TGTGCCAGCAGCGTGGGTAGCGGGACAGAGACCCAGTACTTC. Protein product: CASSVGSGTETQYF.

Points on this clone: This specimen includes other DNA sequences encoding the same CDR3. This chain uses TRBV5-4 with TRBJ2-7; possible D gene TRBD2, 5 bases. This CDR3 spans 13 amino acids. The V gene lost 1 base and the J gene lost 0 bases, with 5 bases spanning the gap. CDR1 SGHNT and CDR2 YYREEE come from the germline V gene (reference sequence). CDR3 DNA: TGTGCCAGCAGCTTGACTAGCTCCTACGAGCAGTACTTC. Translating gives CASSLTSSYEQYF.

This chain joins TRBV5-6 and TRBJ2-7, with D tentatively TRBD1 or TRBD2 (5 bases each). Trimming took off 3 bases at V and 1 base at J, with 14 bases between the two ends. Germline V CDR1 and CDR2: SGHDT, YYEEEE. The CDR3 has 15 amino acids. CDR3: CASSSYRRNSYEQYF. The CDR3 DNA follows: TGTGCCAGCAGCTCATACAGGAGGAATTCCTACGAGCAGTACTTC.

This clone was seen only a few times. The rearrangement uses TRBV27 and TRBJ2-7; D uncertain. The V and J ends lost 2 bases and 3 bases respectively, with 8 bases between them. The CDR3 is 13 amino acids. CDR1 is MNHEY, CDR2 SMNVEV, per germline (reference sequence). The CDR3 bases are TGTGCCAGCAGTTTAATAGGTCACTACGAGCAGTACTTC. Protein sequence: CASSLIGHYEQYF.

This clone has only one observation. The chain uses TRBV15 and TRBJ2-5; D gene uncertain. The V end was cut by 5 bases, the J end by 1 base, with 11 bases between. The germline V gene encodes CDR1 LNHNV and CDR2 YYDKDF (reference sequence). This CDR3 contains 14 residues. The DNA of the CDR3 is TGTGCCACCAGCCCGGACCGCGCCCAAGAGACCCAGTACTTC. This translates into CATSPDRAQETQYF.

V and J are TRBV25-1 and TRBJ2-3, with TRBD2 matching over 12 bases. CDR1 MGHDK and CDR2 SYGVNS come from the germline V gene. The V gene end was trimmed by 8 bases and the J gene end by 4 bases; junction bases not matched to a gene: 4. The CDR3 has 14 amino acids. The CDR3: CASETSGSPDTQYF. The CDR3 nucleotides read TGTGCCAGCGAGACTAGCGGGAGCCCAGATACGCAGTATTTT.

In regard to this clone: Its ends do not fully match the called genes, so a read error is possible. The rearrangement joins TRBV7-9 to TRBJ2-7, with 10 bases lining up with TRBD1. The length of the CDR3 is 17 residues. CDR1 and CDR2 from the germline V gene are SEHNR and FQNEAQ (reference sequence). CDR3 DNA sequence: TGTACCAGCAGCTTAGGTTTGGGGACAGGGGTCACCTACGAGCAGTACTTC. Translated, it gives CTSSLGLGTGVTYEQYF.

V gene TRBV4-1 combines with J gene TRBJ2-2; 11 bases agree with TRBD2. J was trimmed by 3 bases and V by 0 bases; bases with no gene match: 0. Germline values: CDR1 MGHRA, CDR2 YSYEKL. This CDR3 has 16 amino acids. The CDR3 DNA sequence: TGCGCCAGCAGCCAAGAGGGACTAGCGGACACCGGGGAGCTGTTTTTT. Protein: CASSQEGLADTGELFF.

This clone was detected a few times. This sequence joins TRBV9 and TRBJ2-1; 7 bases fit TRBD2. The CDR3 sequence is 16 residues long. Germline lookup yields CDR1 SGDLS and CDR2 YYNGEE. The ends lost 1 base at V and 3 bases at J; junction bases unmatched: 7. In nucleotides, the CDR3 is TGTGCCAGCAGCGTAAGTTCTCGGGGGGTCTACAATGAGCAGTTCTTC. This gives the protein CASSVSSRGVYNEQFF.

This chain uses TRBV9 with TRBJ2-3; 8 nucleotides agree with TRBD2. V lost 5 bases and J lost 0; bases outside the gene matches: 5. CDR1 and CDR2 from the germline V gene are SGDLS and YYNGEE. The CDR3 is 15 amino acids. The DNA of the CDR3 is TGTGCCAGCAGTCTTATAGCGGGGAGCACAGATACGCAGTATTTT. It is translated as CASSLIAGSTDTQYF.

This clone was detected ten times or more. J is TRBJ1-5 and V is TRBV7-2; D remains unclear. V shed 8 bases and J shed 0 bases, with 11 bases lying between them. The CDR3 length is 14 residues. Germline values: CDR1 SGHTA, CDR2 FQGNSA. The CDR3: CASSGTASNQPQHF. The CDR3 nucleotides read TGTGCCAGCTCCGGTACAGCTAGCAATCAGCCCCAGCATTTT.

CDR3 coding DNA: TGTGCCAGCAACAGAGCAAGGGGCACTGAAGCTTTCTTT. Amino acid sequence: CASNRARGTEAFF. V usage is TRBV6-5 and J usage is TRBJ1-1; D may be TRBD1 (5 bases). The germline CDR1 and CDR2 sequences are MNHEY and SVGAGI. CDR3 size: 13 residues. Between the trimmed V and J ends, which lost 7 bases and 4 bases, there was a span of 13 bases.

As for this clone: Distinct nucleotide sequences in the sample also encode this CDR3. V gene TRBV11-2 combines with J gene TRBJ2-7, with 8 bases that match TRBD1. Losses at the gene ends were 1 base for V and 6 bases for J; bases not matched to a gene: 5. Germline V CDR1 and CDR2: SGHAT, FQNNGV. The CDR3 is made up of 14 amino acids. Here the CDR3 reads CASSLGQGASEQYF. In DNA form, the CDR3 reads TGTGCCAGCAGCTTAGGCCAGGGGGCCTCCGAGCAGTACTTC.

V gene TRBV27 combines with J gene TRBJ2-1; 14 bases agree with TRBD2. V trimming: 5 bases; J trimming: 6 bases; junction bases outside the gene matches: 15. The CDR3 is made up of 19 amino acids. Germline loops: CDR1 MNHEY, CDR2 SMNVEV (reference sequence). CDR3 sequence: CASSPQTSGRDYTANEQFF. CDR3 sequence (DNA): TGTGCCAGCAGTCCTCAGACTAGCGGGAGGGACTATACAGCCAATGAGCAGTTCTTC.

V gene TRBV10-1 combines with J gene TRBJ1-2; the D is unclear. CDR3 length: 15 amino acids. Germline lookup yields CDR1 WNHNN and CDR2 SYGVQD (reference sequence). V gave up 0 bases and J gave up 8 bases, with 16 bases separating them. Written as DNA, the CDR3 is TGCGCCAGCAGTGAGTCGCCCGAAGGGTCCGGGGGCTACACCTTC. Amino acids: CASSESPEGSGGYTF.